This TCR beta chain was observed in a study of blood T cell repertoires in COVID-19 (dated by TCRdb to the early 2020s). At the level of the whole study: The collaborator samples originated in the United States, Italy and Spain and spanned the acute and convalescent phases of COVID-19. The material from the prospective study consisted of cDNA or gDNA derived from T cells, B-cell-depleted T cells, or PBMCs. The sample metadata nearly always contained a de-identified subject ID, COVID-19 status, age in years and sex. The repertoires were released in a freely available public database meant as a resource for research on the immune response to SARS-CoV-2. Deeply sampled blood TCRbeta repertoires from subjects exposed to, actively infected with, or recovered from COVID-19 were included in the dataset. The samples were drawn from two sources: the first 160 participants of the ongoing ImmuneRACE study, and 1,000 to 1,500 subjects contributed by 6 global collaborators. Where HLA class I and class II types were available, the types were taken from metadata supplied by the sample provider, not from assay-based typing.

This clone came up a few times. It lacks a known antigen. No clone much larger than this one lies a single base away; base qualities are absent. The CDR3 has 14 amino acids, counting the end cysteine and phenylalanine. Only the CDR3 portion is preserved as DNA: 42 bases, with reading frame beginning at the first base. Between the V and J ends, shortened by 5 bases and 5 bases respectively, the junction contains 12 bases. The germline V gene supplies CDR1 MDHEN and CDR2 SYDVKM. Whole blood was collected in K2EDTA tubes by collaborating institutions according to the institutions' own protocols. For TCRbeta analysis, collaborators shipped samples in one of three forms: frozen whole blood, isolated PBMCs, or DNA extracted from either of those sample types. TCRbeta CDR3 regions were amplified from genomic DNA by means of the immunoSEQ Assay, a bias-controlled multiplex PCR. Per the original workflow: The number of nucleated cells in each sample was estimated by amplification of reference gene primers within the assay. Sequence reads were collapsed and filtered to measure the absolute abundance of every unique TCRbeta CDR3 rearrangement. For each sample, productive Simpson clonality was calculated by taking the square root of Simpson's diversity index across productive rearrangements. TCRdb stores this immuneACCESS table with in-frame sequences only. Part of the clones is absent; in the studies checked, under half of the shortfall reflects unresolved V genes, and no reason is known for the rest. The V and J calls and the clone size are those of that table, but D and trimming were determined from the DNA. The sample contains 150,000 to 200,000 clones, around 77% of them found a single time. The top ten hold around 16% of the sample.

Summary of the overall study and its limitations: How much clinical and demographic metadata was included differed by source and by participant, and the metadata was provided uncurated.

The sequenced material came from peripheral blood. This TCR was recovered from a man aged 55 to 70 with active or convalescent COVID-19. The V gene is TRBV28 and the J gene is TRBJ1-4; D gene: possibly TRBD1, on 5 matching bases. The CDR3 reads CASSDWGANEKLFF. The DNA is TGTGCCAGCAGTGATTGGGGCGCGAATGAAAAACTGTTTTTT.